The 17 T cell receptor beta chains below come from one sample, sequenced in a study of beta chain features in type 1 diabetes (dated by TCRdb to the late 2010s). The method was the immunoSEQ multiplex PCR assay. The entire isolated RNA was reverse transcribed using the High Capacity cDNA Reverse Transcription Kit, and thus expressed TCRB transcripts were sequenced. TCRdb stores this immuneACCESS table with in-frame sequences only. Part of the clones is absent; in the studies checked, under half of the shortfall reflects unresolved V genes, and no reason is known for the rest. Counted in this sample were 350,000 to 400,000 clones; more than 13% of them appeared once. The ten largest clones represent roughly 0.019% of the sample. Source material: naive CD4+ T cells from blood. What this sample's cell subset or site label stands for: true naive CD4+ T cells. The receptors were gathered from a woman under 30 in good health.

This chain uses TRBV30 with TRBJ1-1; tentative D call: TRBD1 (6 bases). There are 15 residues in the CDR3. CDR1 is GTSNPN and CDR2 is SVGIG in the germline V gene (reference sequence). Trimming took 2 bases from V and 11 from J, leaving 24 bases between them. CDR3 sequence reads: CAWSPAWDTQFKAFF. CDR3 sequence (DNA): TGTGCCTGGAGTCCTGCTTGGGACACCCAATTTAAGGCTTTCTTT.

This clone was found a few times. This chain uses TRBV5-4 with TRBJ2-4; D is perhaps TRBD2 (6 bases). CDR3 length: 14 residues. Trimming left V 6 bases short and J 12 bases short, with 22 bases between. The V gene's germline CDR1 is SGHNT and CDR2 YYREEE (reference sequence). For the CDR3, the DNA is TGTGCCAGCACCGAAAGGGACTCTCTCGACACTCAGTACTTC. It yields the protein CASTERDSLDTQYF. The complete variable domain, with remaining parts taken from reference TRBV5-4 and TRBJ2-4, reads ETGVTQSPTHLIKTRGQQVTLRCSSQSGHNTVSWYQQALGQGPQFIFQYYREEENGRGNFPPRFSGLQFPNYSSELNVNALELDDSALYLCASTERDSLDTQYFGAGTRLSVL.

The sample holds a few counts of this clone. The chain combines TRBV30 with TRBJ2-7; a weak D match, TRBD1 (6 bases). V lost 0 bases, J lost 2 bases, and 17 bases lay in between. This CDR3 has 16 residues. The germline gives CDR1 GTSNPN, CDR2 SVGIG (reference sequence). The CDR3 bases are TGTGCCTGGAGTGTACGCCGCCGTACAGGGACCTACGAGCAGTACTTC. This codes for CAWSVRRRTGTYEQYF. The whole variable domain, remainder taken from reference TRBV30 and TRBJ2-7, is SQTIHQWPATLVQPVGSPLSLECTVEGTSNPNLYWYRQAAGRGLQLLFYSVGIGQISSEVPQNLSASRPQDRQFILSSKKLLLSDSGFYLCAWSVRRRTGTYEQYFGPGTRLTVT.

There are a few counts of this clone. For the CDR3, the DNA is TGTGCCAGCAGCGCCGGGACACCCGGATTGGACGAGCAGTACTTC. Translating gives CASSAGTPGLDEQYF. The chain has TRBV9 and TRBJ2-7; a possible D gene is TRBD1 (6 bases). The ends were cut back, 3 bases at V and 5 bases at J, with 18 bases in the middle. The CDR3 runs to 15 residues. The germline CDR1 and CDR2 sequences are SGDLS and YYNGEE.

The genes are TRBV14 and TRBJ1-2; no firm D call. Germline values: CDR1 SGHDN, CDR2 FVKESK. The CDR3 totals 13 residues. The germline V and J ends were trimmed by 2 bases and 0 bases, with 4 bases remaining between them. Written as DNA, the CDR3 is TGTGCCAGCAGCCAATCAGCTAACTATGGCTACACCTTC. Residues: CASSQSANYGYTF. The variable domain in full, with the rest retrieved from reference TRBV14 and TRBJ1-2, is EAGVTQFPSHSVIEKGQTVTLRCDPISGHDNLYWYRRVMGKEIKFLLHFVKESKQDESGMPNNRFLAERTGGTYSTLKVQPAELEDSGVYFCASSQSANYGYTFGSGTRLTVV.

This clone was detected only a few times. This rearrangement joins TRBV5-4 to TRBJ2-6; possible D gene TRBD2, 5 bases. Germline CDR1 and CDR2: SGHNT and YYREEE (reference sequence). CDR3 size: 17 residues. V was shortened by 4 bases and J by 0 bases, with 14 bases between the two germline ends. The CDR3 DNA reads TGTGCCAGCAGCCCGTGGACTGGCCGCTCTGGGGCCAACGTCCTGACTTTC. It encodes CASSPWTGRSGANVLTF.

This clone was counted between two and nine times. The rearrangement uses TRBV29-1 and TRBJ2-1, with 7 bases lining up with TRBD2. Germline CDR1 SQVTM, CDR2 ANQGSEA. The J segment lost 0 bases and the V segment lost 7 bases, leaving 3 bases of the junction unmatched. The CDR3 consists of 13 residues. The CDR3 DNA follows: TGCAGCGGGGGGGGATCCTCCTACAATGAGCAGTTCTTC. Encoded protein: CSGGGSSYNEQFF.

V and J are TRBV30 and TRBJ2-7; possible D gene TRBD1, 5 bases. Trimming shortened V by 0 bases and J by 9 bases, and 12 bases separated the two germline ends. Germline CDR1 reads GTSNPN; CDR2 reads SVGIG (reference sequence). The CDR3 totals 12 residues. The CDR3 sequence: CAWSVFRAGQYF. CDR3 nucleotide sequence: TGTGCCTGGAGTGTATTCAGGGCCGGGCAGTACTTC.

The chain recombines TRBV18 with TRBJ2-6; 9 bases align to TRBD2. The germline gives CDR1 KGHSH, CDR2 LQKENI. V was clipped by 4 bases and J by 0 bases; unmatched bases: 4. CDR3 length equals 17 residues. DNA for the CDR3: TGTGCCAGCTCACGGACTAGCGTCAGCTCTGGGGCCAACGTCCTGACTTTC. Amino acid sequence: CASSRTSVSSGANVLTF.

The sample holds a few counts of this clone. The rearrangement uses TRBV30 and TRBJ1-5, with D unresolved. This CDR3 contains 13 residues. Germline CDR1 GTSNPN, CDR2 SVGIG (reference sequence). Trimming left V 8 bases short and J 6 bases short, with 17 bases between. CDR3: CALDFGEAQPQHF. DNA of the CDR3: TGTGCCCTCGATTTCGGGGAGGCTCAGCCCCAGCATTTT.

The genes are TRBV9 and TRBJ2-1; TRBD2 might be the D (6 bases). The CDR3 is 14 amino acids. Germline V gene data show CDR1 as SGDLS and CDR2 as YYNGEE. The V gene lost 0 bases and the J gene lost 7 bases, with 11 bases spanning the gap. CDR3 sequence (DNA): TGTGCCAGCAGCGTAGGGGAGACTAGGAATGAGCAGTTCTTC. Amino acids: CASSVGETRNEQFF.

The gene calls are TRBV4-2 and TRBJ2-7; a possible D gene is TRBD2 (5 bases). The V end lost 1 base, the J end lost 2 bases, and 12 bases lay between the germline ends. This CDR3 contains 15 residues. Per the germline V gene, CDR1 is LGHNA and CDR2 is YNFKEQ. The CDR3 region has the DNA TGTGCCAGCAGCCAAGGGGTAGCGCTTCCCTACGAGCAGTACTTC. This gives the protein CASSQGVALPYEQYF.

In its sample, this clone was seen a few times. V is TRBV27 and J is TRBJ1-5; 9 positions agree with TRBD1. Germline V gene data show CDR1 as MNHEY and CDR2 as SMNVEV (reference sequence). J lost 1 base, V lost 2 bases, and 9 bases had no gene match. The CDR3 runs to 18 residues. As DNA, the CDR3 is TGTGCCAGCAGTTTAACCTTGACAGGGGGAAGGAGCAATCAGCCCCAGCATTTT. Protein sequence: CASSLTLTGGRSNQPQHF.

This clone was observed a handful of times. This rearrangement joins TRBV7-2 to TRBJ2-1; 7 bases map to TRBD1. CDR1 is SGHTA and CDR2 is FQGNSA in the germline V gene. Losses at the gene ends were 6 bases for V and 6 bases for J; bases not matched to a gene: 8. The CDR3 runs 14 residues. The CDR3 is CASRGGIVSNEQFF. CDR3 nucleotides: TGTGCCAGCAGAGGGGGCATTGTTTCCAATGAGCAGTTCTTC.

The CDR3 DNA reads TGTGCCAGCAGCTTAGTTTCTTCTAATTTTCAGCCCCAGCATTTT. Its protein product is CASSLVSSNFQPQHF. The chain carries TRBV7-8 and TRBJ1-5; no reliable D call. Germline V CDR1 and CDR2: SGHVS, FQNEAQ. The CDR3 is 15 amino acids. Trimming pared 1 base from V and 6 bases from J, leaving 13 bases between.

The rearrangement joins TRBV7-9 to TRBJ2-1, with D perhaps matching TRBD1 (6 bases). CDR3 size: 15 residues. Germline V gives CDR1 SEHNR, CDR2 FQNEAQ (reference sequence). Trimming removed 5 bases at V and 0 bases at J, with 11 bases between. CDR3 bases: TGTGCCAGCAGCGCCTTGGGGGCCTCCTACAATGAGCAGTTCTTC. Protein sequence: CASSALGASYNEQFF. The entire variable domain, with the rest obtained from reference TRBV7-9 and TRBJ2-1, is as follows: DTGVSQNPRHKITKRGQNVTFRCDPISEHNRLYWYRQTLGQGPEFLTYFQNEAQLEKSRLLSDRFSAERPKGSFSTLEIQRTEQGDSAMYLCASSALGASYNEQFFGPGTRLTVL.

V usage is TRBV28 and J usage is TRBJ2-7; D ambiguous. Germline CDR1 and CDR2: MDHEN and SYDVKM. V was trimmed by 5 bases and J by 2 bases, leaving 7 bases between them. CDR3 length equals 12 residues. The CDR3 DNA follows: TGTGCCAGCAGTAGCGTTACCTACGAGCAGTACTTC. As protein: CASSSVTYEQYF.